This T cell receptor (beta chain) was documented in a study of blood T cells in healthy people across ages. This clonotype was detected only a few times. The CDR3 sequence is 12 residues long. CDR1 and CDR2 from the germline V gene are DFQATT and SNEGSKA (reference sequence). V gave up 4 bases and J gave up 0 bases, with 7 bases separating them. About 10 milliliters of peripheral blood were drawn from each donor into EDTA-treated tubes. Alongside a J-beta primer mix, a sample-barcoded 5' primer served in a second PCR lasting roughly 7 to 12 cycles. TCRdb redid the calling of the 5' RACE reads with MiXCR, one entry per CDR3 protein. The sample contains roughly 830,000 distinct CDR3 sequences, 62% of which appear only once.

Material: blood. The TCR was taken from a man younger than 40 in good health. The chain joins TRBV20-1 to TRBJ2-7; D gene unclear. The DNA for the CDR3 is TGCAGTGCTACCCAGGCCTCCTACGAGCAGTACTTC. Translating gives CSATQASYEQYF.